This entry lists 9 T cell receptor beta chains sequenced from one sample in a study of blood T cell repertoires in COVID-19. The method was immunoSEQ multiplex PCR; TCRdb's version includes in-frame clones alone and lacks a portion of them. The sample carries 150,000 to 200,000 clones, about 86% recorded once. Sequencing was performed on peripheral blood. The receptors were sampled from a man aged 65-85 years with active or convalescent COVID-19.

CDR3 sequence reads: CASSLVQGSNEQFF. CDR3 DNA: TGTGCCAGCAGCTTAGTACAGGGCAGCAATGAGCAGTTCTTC. This chain connects TRBV7-8 to TRBJ2-1, with TRBD1 as a possible D gene (6 bases). Germline V CDR1 and CDR2: SGHVS, FQNEAQ. Trimming removed 1 base at V and 6 bases at J, with 10 bases between. The CDR3 has 14 amino acids. Full variable domain (remainder filled in from reference TRBV7-8 and TRBJ2-1): GAGVSQSPRYKVAKRGQDVALRCDPISGHVSLFWYQQALGQGPEFLTYFQNEAQLDKSGLPSDRFFAERPEGSVSTLKIQRTQQEDSAVYLCASSLVQGSNEQFFGPGTRLTVL.

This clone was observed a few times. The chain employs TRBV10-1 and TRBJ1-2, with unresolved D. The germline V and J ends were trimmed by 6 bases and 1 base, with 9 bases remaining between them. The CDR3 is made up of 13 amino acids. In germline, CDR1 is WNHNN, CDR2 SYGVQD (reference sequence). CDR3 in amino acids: CASSSGFNYGYTF. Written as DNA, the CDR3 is TGCGCCAGCAGCTCCGGGTTTAACTATGGCTACACCTTC.

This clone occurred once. CDR3 loop: CASSEAGAAYEQYF. In DNA form, the CDR3 reads TGTGCCAGCAGTGAAGCGGGCGCAGCCTACGAGCAGTACTTC. This sequence joins TRBV6-1 and TRBJ2-7; D remains unclear. The CDR3 has 14 amino acids. Germline V CDR1 and CDR2: MNHNS, SASEGT. The V end was cut by 0 bases, the J end by 2 bases, with 8 bases between.

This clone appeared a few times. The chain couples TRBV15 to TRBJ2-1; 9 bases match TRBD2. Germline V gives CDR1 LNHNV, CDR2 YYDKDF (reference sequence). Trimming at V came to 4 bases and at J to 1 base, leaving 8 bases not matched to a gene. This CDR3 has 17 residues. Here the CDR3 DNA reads TGTGCCACCAGCATTTTTAGCGGGAGAGGGTCCTACAATGAGCAGTTCTTC. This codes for CATSIFSGRGSYNEQFF.

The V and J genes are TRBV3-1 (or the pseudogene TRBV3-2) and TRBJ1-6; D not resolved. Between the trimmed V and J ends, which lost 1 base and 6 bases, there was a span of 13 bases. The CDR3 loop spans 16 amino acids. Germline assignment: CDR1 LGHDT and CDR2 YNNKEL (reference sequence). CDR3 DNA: TGTGCCAGCAGCCAAGGGTCTCTCCTGAGTAATTCACCCCTCCACTTT. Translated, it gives CASSQGSLLSNSPLHF.

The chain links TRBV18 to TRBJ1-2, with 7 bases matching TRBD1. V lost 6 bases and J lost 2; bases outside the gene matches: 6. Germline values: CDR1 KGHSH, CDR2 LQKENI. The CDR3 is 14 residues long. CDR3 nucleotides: TGTGCCAGCTCGCGACAGGGAGCCAACTATGGCTACACCTTC. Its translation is CASSRQGANYGYTF.

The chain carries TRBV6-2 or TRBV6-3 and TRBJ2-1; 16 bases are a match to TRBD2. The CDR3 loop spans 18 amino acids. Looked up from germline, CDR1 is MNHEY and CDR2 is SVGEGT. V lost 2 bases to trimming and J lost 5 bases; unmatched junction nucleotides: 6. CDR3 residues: CASSYRGTSGRDNNEQFF. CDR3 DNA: TGTGCCAGCAGTTACCGTGGGACTAGCGGGAGGGACAACAATGAGCAGTTCTTC.

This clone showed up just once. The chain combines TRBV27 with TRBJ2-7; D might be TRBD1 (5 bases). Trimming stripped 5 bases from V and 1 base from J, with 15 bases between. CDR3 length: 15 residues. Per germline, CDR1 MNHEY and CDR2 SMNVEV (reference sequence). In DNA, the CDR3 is TGTGCCAGCAGTCCCGATTGGACATATTCCTACGAGCAGTACTTC. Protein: CASSPDWTYSYEQYF.

This CDR3 reads CASSVGRDGKQYF. DNA of the CDR3: TGTGCCAGCAGCGTAGGCAGGGATGGAAAGCAGTACTTC. The chain links TRBV9 to TRBJ2-7, with a weak D call TRBD1 (5 bases). The CDR3 contains 13 residues. Trimming removed 0 bases at V and 8 bases at J, with 12 bases between. Germline V lookup: CDR1 SGDLS, CDR2 YYNGEE.